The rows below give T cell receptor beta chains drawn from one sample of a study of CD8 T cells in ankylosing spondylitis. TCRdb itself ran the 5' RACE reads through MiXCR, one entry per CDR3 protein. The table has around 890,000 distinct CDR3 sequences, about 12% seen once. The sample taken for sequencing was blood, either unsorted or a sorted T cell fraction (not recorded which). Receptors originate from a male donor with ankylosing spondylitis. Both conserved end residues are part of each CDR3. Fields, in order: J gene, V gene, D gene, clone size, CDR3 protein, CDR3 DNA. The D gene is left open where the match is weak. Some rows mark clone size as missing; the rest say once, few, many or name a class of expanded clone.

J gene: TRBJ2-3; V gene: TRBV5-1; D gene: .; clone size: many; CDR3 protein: CASSLQPESTDTQYF; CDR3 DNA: TGCGCCAGCAGCCTACAACCCGAATCCACAGATACGCAGTATTTT
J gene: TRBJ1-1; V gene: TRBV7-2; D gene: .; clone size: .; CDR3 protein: CASSFWRDTEAFF; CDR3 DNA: TGTGCCAGCAGCTTTTGGAGGGACACTGAAGCTTTCTTT
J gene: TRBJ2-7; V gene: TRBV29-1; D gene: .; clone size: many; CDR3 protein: CSVGDRQEQYF; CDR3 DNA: TGCAGCGTTGGAGATAGACAAGAGCAGTACTTC
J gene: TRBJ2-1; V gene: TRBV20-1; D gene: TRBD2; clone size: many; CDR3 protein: CSARVPSGGRNEQFF; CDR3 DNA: TGCAGTGCTAGAGTCCCTAGCGGGGGGCGGAATGAGCAGTTCTTC
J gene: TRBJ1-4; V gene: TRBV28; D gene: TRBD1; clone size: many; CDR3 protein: CASSLGTGGEEKLFF; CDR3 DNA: TGTGCCAGCAGTTTAGGGACAGGGGGTGAAGAAAAACTGTTTTTT
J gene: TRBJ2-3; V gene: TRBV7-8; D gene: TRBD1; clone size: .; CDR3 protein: CASSLSTGVNTQYF; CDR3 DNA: TGTGCCAGCAGCCTCTCGACAGGGGTTAATACGCAGTATTTT
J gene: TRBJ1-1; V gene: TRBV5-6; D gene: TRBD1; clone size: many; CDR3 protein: CASSLITGEREAFF; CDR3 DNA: TGTGCCAGCAGTCTAATCACAGGGGAACGGGAAGCTTTCTTT
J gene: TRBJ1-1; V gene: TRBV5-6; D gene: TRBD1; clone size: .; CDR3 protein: CASSLGQGDTLGTEAFF; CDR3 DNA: TGTGCCAGCAGCCTCGGACAGGGGGATACCCTCGGTACTGAAGCTTTCTTT
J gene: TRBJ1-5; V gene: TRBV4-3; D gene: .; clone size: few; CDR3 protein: CASSQAHNQPQHF; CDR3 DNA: TGCGCCAGCAGCCAAGCGCACAATCAGCCCCAGCATTTT
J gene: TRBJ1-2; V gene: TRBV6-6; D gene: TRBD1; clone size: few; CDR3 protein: CASSYSTGSHYTF; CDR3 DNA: TGTGCCAGCAGTTACTCGACAGGGTCCCACTACACCTTC
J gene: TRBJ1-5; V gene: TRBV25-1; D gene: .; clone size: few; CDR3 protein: CTSSWRVRRDNQPQHF; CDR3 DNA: TGCACCAGCAGTTGGCGAGTAAGGAGAGACAATCAGCCCCAGCATTTT
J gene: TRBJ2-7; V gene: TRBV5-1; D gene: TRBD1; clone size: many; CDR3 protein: CASSPRQGASYEQYF; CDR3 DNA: TGCGCCAGCAGCCCTCGACAGGGGGCATCCTACGAGCAGTACTTC
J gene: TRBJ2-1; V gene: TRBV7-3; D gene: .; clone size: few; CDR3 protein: CASSSAGTPNNEQFF; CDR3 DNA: TGTGCCAGCAGCTCGGCCGGGACACCCAACAATGAGCAGTTCTTC
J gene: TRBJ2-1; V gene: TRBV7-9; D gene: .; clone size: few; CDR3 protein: CASSQGGAVNEQFF; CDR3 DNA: TGTGCCAGCAGCCAAGGCGGGGCCGTTAATGAGCAGTTCTTC
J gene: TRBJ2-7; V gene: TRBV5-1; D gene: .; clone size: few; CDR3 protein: CASSGSFGGLSYEQYF; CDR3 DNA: TGCGCCAGCAGCGGGAGCTTCGGGGGACTCTCCTACGAGCAGTACTTC
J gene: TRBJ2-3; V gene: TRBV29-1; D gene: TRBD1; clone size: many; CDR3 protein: CSVSQGADTQYF; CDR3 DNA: TGCAGCGTTTCCCAGGGGGCAGATACGCAGTATTTT
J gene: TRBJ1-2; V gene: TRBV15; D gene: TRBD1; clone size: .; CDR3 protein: CATSRATPGQGYYGYTF; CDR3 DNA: TGTGCCACCAGCAGAGCGACCCCGGGACAGGGTTATTATGGCTACACCTTC
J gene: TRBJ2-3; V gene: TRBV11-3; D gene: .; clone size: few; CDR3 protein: CASSSPQGPDTQYF; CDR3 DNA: TGTGCCAGCAGCTCACCCCAAGGCCCAGATACGCAGTATTTT
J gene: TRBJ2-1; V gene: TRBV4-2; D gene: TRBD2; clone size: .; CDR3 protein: CASSQEGGLAGGPYNEQFF; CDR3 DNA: TGTGCCAGCAGCCAAGAGGGCGGACTAGCGGGAGGGCCCTACAATGAGCAGTTCTTC
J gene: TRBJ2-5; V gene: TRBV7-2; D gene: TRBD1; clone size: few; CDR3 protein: CASSSSGTGGFETQYF; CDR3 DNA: TGTGCCAGCAGCTCGTCCGGGACAGGGGGTTTCGAGACCCAGTACTTC
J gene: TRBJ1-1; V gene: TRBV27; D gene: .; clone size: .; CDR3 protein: CASSLYDGTEAFF; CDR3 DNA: TGTGCCAGCAGTTTATATGACGGCACTGAAGCTTTCTTT
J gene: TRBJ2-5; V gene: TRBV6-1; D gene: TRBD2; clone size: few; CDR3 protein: CASSTRIAGEEETQYF; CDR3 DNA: TGTGCCAGCAGTACCCGTATAGCGGGAGAGGAGGAGACCCAGTACTTC
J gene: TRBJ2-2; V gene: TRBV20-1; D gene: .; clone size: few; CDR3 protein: CSARRWDGTGELFF; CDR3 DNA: TGCAGTGCTAGAAGGTGGGACGGAACCGGGGAGCTGTTTTTT
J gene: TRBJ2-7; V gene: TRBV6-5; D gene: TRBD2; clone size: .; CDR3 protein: CASSYIAGGRGEQYF; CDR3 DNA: TGTGCCAGCAGTTACATAGCGGGAGGGCGCGGTGAGCAGTACTTC